These 27 T cell receptor beta chains came from one sample sequenced in a study of graft-versus-host responses after intestinal transplantation. The data were produced by immunoSEQ multiplex PCR, yet TCRdb's version contains in-frame clones alone and is incomplete. The profile shows about 19,000 clones, 86% of them singletons. Sample: PBMCs, taken about 230 days after intestinal transplant. The receptors were gathered from a human patient who received an intestinal transplant, so some T cells may come from the graft donor.

This rearrangement joins TRBV4-2 to TRBJ2-1, with unresolved D. From germline, CDR1 is LGHNA and CDR2 YNFKEQ. This CDR3 has 12 amino acids. V lost 0 bases and J lost 8, with 5 bases in between. The CDR3 DNA follows: TGTGCCAGCAGCCAAGATGGTGATGAGCAGTTCTTC. Amino acids: CASSQDGDEQFF.

This clone was seen more than once but under ten times. The CDR3 DNA reads TGTGCCAGTAGCACGATCCTATGGGCAAACCAAGAAAAACTGTTTTTT. It specifies CASSTILWANQEKLFF. The chain joins TRBV19 to TRBJ1-4; D ambiguous. V was trimmed by 6 bases and J by 8 bases, leaving 22 bases between them. The CDR3 covers 16 residues. Germline CDR1 and CDR2: LNHDA and SQIVND (reference sequence).

The chain recombines TRBV7-9 with TRBJ2-2; D is unresolved. The V gene's germline CDR1 is SEHNR and CDR2 FQNEAQ (reference sequence). Trimming stripped 4 bases from V and 9 bases from J, with 12 bases between. The CDR3 runs to 13 residues. The CDR3, as DNA: TGTGCCAGCAGCTCCAGCCCCGGGCGGGAGCTGTTTTTT. This gives the protein CASSSSPGRELFF. Full variable domain (missing parts from reference TRBV7-9 and TRBJ2-2): DTGVSQNPRHKITKRGQNVTFRCDPISEHNRLYWYRQTLGQGPEFLTYFQNEAQLEKSRLLSDRFSAERPKGSFSTLEIQRTEQGDSAMYLCASSSSPGRELFFGEGSRLTVL.

The chain links TRBV5-8 to TRBJ2-7; D possibly corresponds to TRBD2 (7 bases). Germline V gene data show CDR1 as SGHTS and CDR2 as YDEGEE. The CDR3 totals 18 residues. V was pared by 0 bases and J by 2 bases, with 21 bases between. The CDR3 DNA is TGTGCCAGCAGCTTGGAGCGGTGGCGGGGGCCCTACCCCTACGAGCAGTACTTC. Translation: CASSLERWRGPYPYEQYF.

The chain couples TRBV6-6 to TRBJ1-2; 10 nucleotides match TRBD1. Trimming cost V 5 bases and J 8 bases; bases outside gene matches: 11. This CDR3 is built from 15 residues. Per germline, CDR1 MNHNY and CDR2 SVGAGI (reference sequence). The CDR3 is CASSTTSGTGEGYTF. The CDR3 nucleotides are TGTGCCAGCAGTACCACGTCCGGGACAGGGGAAGGCTACACCTTC.

The V gene is TRBV5-8, the J gene TRBJ2-5; D ambiguous. Trimming stripped 1 base from V and 7 bases from J, with 11 bases between. This CDR3 is built from 13 residues. Germline CDR1 is SGHTS and CDR2 is YDEGEE. The CDR3 here is CASSLLTFGTQYF. CDR3 nucleotides: TGTGCCAGCAGCTTGTTGACCTTCGGGACCCAGTACTTC.

The chain links TRBV19 to TRBJ1-1, with a weak D call TRBD1 (5 bases). V shed 9 bases and J shed 4 bases, with 15 bases lying between them. Germline V CDR1 and CDR2: LNHDA, SQIVND (reference sequence). The CDR3 sequence is 13 residues long. CDR3 sequence (DNA): TGTGCCAGCGGGGAGGGGCTTAGCACTGAAGCTTTCTTT. Translated, it gives CASGEGLSTEAFF.

In DNA form, the CDR3 reads TGTGCCAGTAGTATACAGGGGGCGACTGAAGCTTTCTTT. Amino acid sequence: CASSIQGATEAFF. The V call is TRBV19, the J call TRBJ1-1; 8 bases fit TRBD1. The V segment lost 2 bases and the J segment 5 bases; nucleotides outside the gene matches: 1. Germline V gene sequence: CDR1 LNHDA, CDR2 SQIVND (reference sequence). The CDR3 length is 13 residues.

The rearrangement links TRBV10-3 to TRBJ2-7, with TRBD1 matching over 9 bases. Germline-derived CDR1 and CDR2 are ENHRY and SYGVKD. This CDR3 spans 14 amino acids. Trimming at V came to 7 bases and at J to 6 bases, leaving 10 bases not matched to a gene. CDR3 coding DNA: TGTGCCATCACCCGGGACAGGGAAACCGGCGAGCAGTACTTC. This encodes CAITRDRETGEQYF.

This sequence joins TRBV6-1 and TRBJ1-2, with D tentatively TRBD1 (6 bases). The germline V gene encodes CDR1 MNHNS and CDR2 SASEGT. The V end lost 3 bases, the J end lost 7 bases, and 9 bases lay between the germline ends. This CDR3 is 12 amino acids long. Here the CDR3 reads CASSEGASGYTF. The CDR3 DNA is TGTGCCAGCAGTGAGGGGGCTAGTGGCTACACCTTC.

CDR3 nucleotides: TGTGCCAGTAGTTCCTCTCAGGGATGGGATACGCAGTATTTT. Translated: CASSSSQGWDTQYF. The chain uses TRBV19 and TRBJ2-3, with D possibly being TRBD1 (5 bases). CDR3 length equals 14 residues. Germline CDR1 LNHDA, CDR2 SQIVND (reference sequence). With 5 bases removed from V and 6 bases from J, the gap between germline ends came to 15 bases.

The rearrangement links TRBV15 to TRBJ2-3; 11 bases agree with TRBD2. J lost 2 bases, V lost 0 bases, and 7 bases had no gene match. The CDR3 covers 18 residues. Germline values: CDR1 LNHNV, CDR2 YYDKDF (reference sequence). The CDR3 DNA reads TGTGCCACCAGCAGAGATCCGACTAGCGGGGAGGACACAGATACGCAGTATTTT. Translated, it gives CATSRDPTSGEDTDTQYF.

This chain links TRBV4-1 with TRBJ1-1; unclear D gene. Per the germline V gene, CDR1 is MGHRA and CDR2 is YSYEKL. The CDR3 spans 12 residues. V lost 3 bases to trimming and J lost 4 bases, with 6 bases between them. CDR3 nucleotide sequence: TGCGCCAGCAGCCATGTCGGCACTGAAGCTTTCTTT. Translated: CASSHVGTEAFF.

The rearrangement uses TRBV7-9 and TRBJ2-7; D perhaps matches TRBD2 (5 bases). Trimming cost V 4 bases and J 0 bases, with 13 bases left between them. This CDR3 contains 15 residues. Germline V CDR1 and CDR2: SEHNR, FQNEAQ (reference sequence). The CDR3, as DNA: TGTGCCAGCAGCTCGCCCTCGGGGTCCTCCTACGAGCAGTACTTC. Encoded protein: CASSSPSGSSYEQYF.

The chain joins TRBV4-1 to TRBJ1-1; 8 bases agree with TRBD1. J was trimmed by 3 bases and V by 4 bases; bases with no gene match: 1. The CDR3 length is 13 residues. CDR1 MGHRA and CDR2 YSYEKL come from the germline V gene. As DNA, the CDR3 is TGCGCCAGCAGCCTGACAGGGGACACTGAAGCTTTCTTT. Amino acid sequence: CASSLTGDTEAFF.

The chain joins TRBV7-8 to TRBJ1-2, with a possible D match to TRBD1 (6 bases). The CDR3 runs 13 residues. V was trimmed by 3 bases and J by 4 bases, leaving 9 bases between them. Germline CDR1 is SGHVS and CDR2 is FQNEAQ. CDR3 nucleotide sequence: TGTGCCAGCAGCTTTGGGGGCGGCTATGGCTACACCTTC. This codes for CASSFGGGYGYTF.

The chain joins TRBV4-1 to TRBJ2-7; 8 bases match TRBD2. This CDR3 region has 17 residues. The germline V gene encodes CDR1 MGHRA and CDR2 YSYEKL. V was clipped by 4 bases and J by 2 bases; unmatched bases: 13. CDR3 in amino acids: CASSPLYAGGKTYEQYF. CDR3 coding DNA: TGCGCCAGCAGCCCCCTTTACGCGGGGGGAAAAACCTACGAGCAGTACTTC.

This sequence joins TRBV9 and TRBJ2-1; D possibly corresponds to TRBD2 (5 bases). Germline V gives CDR1 SGDLS, CDR2 YYNGEE. V lost 2 bases to trimming and J lost 0 bases, with 9 bases between them. CDR3 size: 15 residues. The CDR3 region is CASSVGSPSYNEQFF. The DNA of the CDR3 is TGTGCCAGCAGCGTGGGGAGTCCCTCCTACAATGAGCAGTTCTTC. The complete variable domain, with remaining parts taken from reference TRBV9 and TRBJ2-1, reads DSGVTQTPKHLITATGQRVTLRCSPRSGDLSVYWYQQSLDQGLQFLIQYYNGEERAKGNILERFSAQQFPDLHSELNLSSLELGDSALYFCASSVGSPSYNEQFFGPGTRLTVL.

The chain recombines TRBV29-1 with TRBJ1-2; 8 bases align to TRBD1. This CDR3 is 12 amino acids long. The V gene end was trimmed by 6 bases and the J gene end by 6 bases; junction bases not matched to a gene: 6. CDR1 and CDR2 (germline): SQVTM, ANQGSEA. The CDR3 nucleotides read TGCAGCGTCTTGGACAGGGAGGATGGCTACACCTTC. Protein: CSVLDREDGYTF.

This clone occurred a few times. The chain links TRBV2 to TRBJ2-7; D perhaps matches TRBD1 (6 bases). The CDR3 totals 13 residues. Germline V lookup: CDR1 SNHLY, CDR2 FYNNEI. V lost 7 bases and J 2 bases, leaving 12 bases between the germline ends. CDR3 amino acids: CASIQDSTYEQYF. The CDR3 DNA sequence: TGTGCCAGCATCCAGGACAGTACCTACGAGCAGTACTTC.

This clone has a single count. V gene TRBV7-8 combines with J gene TRBJ1-2; D unclear. Trimming stripped 5 bases from V and 4 bases from J, with 17 bases between. The CDR3 is made up of 15 amino acids. Per the germline V gene, CDR1 is SGHVS and CDR2 is FQNEAQ. This CDR3 reads CASSPMGKSIYGYTF. The CDR3 DNA is TGTGCCAGCAGCCCCATGGGAAAGAGCATCTATGGCTACACCTTC.

The chain employs TRBV21-1 and TRBJ2-3; the DNA was not used to check the table's D call, TRBD2. TRBV21-1 is labeled a pseudogene. This CDR3 has 15 residues. Here the CDR3 reads CASSKASGGVDTQYF. The CDR3 coding sequence is TGTGCCAGCAGCAAGGCTAGCGGGGGAGTAGATACGCAGTATTTT.

The V and J genes are TRBV5-1 and TRBJ2-1; D might be TRBD1 (5 bases). V lost 0 bases and J 5 bases, leaving 15 bases between the germline ends. The CDR3 contains 16 residues. CDR1 is SGHRS, CDR2 YFSETQ, per germline. The CDR3 DNA follows: TGCGCCAGCAGCTTGGTTGGGCAGGGTTACGACAATGAGCAGTTCTTC. Translation gives CASSLVGQGYDNEQFF. Filled out from reference TRBV5-1 and TRBJ2-1, the complete variable domain reads KAGVTQTPRYLIKTRGQQVTLSCSPISGHRSVSWYQQTPGQGLQFLFEYFSETQRNKGNFPGRFSGRQFSNSRSEMNVSTLELGDSALYLCASSLVGQGYDNEQFFGPGTRLTVL.

The J gene is TRBJ1-2, the V gene TRBV15; the D gene is possibly TRBD1 (5 bases). The V and J ends lost 4 bases and 8 bases respectively, with 14 bases between them. Germline V gives CDR1 LNHNV, CDR2 YYDKDF (reference sequence). CDR3 length equals 13 residues. CDR3 nucleotide sequence: TGTGCCACCAGCATAGGGACGAAGACAGGCTACACCTTC. Translating gives CATSIGTKTGYTF.

This sequence joins TRBV25-1 and TRBJ1-6, with 10 bases lining up with TRBD1. The CDR3 is 16 residues long. Germline values: CDR1 MGHDK, CDR2 SYGVNS. V lost 1 base, J lost 7 bases, and 4 bases stayed unmatched. The CDR3 region has the DNA TGTGCCAGCAGTGAATTCGGGACAGGGGAGAATTCACCCCTCCACTTT. Its protein is CASSEFGTGENSPLHF. Variable domain in full (rest from reference TRBV25-1 and TRBJ1-6): EADIYQTPRYLVIGTGKKITLECSQTMGHDKMYWYQQDPGMELHLIHYSYGVNSTEKGDLSSESTVSRIRTEHFPLTLESARPSHTSQYLCASSEFGTGENSPLHFGNGTRLTVT.

The rearrangement joins TRBV6-6 to TRBJ2-5; D gene uncertain. V lost 6 bases and J 4 bases, leaving 9 bases between the germline ends. CDR3 length: 12 amino acids. CDR1 MNHNY and CDR2 SVGAGI come from the germline V gene (reference sequence). The CDR3 sequence: CASRQNVETQYF. The DNA for the CDR3 is TGTGCCAGCAGACAAAACGTAGAGACCCAGTACTTC.

In this sample, this clone is medium-sized. The J gene is TRBJ2-2, the V gene TRBV6-4; D call uncertain. Germline CDR1 is MRHNA and CDR2 is SNTAGT. The V gene lost 0 bases and the J gene lost 3 bases, with 5 bases spanning the gap. CDR3 length: 14 amino acids. CDR3 nucleotide sequence: TGTGCCAGCAGTGACTCGACCCACACCGGGGAGCTGTTTTTT. It translates to CASSDSTHTGELFF.